The present entry profiles one T cell receptor beta chain with its context. TCRdb reanalysed the 5' RACE reads using MiXCR and keeps one entry per CDR3 protein. Of roughly 290,000 distinct CDR3 sequences listed, around 9.7% were seen once; the top ten hold under 7.5%. This entry is derived from a study of identical twins. Trimming at V came to 5 bases and at J to 4 bases, leaving 4 bases not matched to a gene. This CDR3 region has 15 residues. Germline values: CDR1 SGHAT, CDR2 FQNNGV. The data also belong to a second study, concerning yellow fever vaccine responses in identical twins.

Sequenced input: CD8+ T cells sorted from blood. This clonotype was obtained from a woman between 18 and 30 years old in good health. This rearrangement joins TRBV11-2 to TRBJ2-7; 14 bases map to TRBD2. The CDR3 region is CASSTWTSGRYEQYF. The CDR3 nucleotides read TGTGCCAGCAGCACCTGGACTAGCGGGAGGTACGAGCAGTACTTC.